This entry describes one T cell receptor beta chain. Its specificity is unknown. This CDR3 has 14 amino acids. The V gene's germline CDR1 is SNHLY and CDR2 FYNNEI. With 10 bases clipped from V and 4 bases from J, the junction kept 6 bases outside the gene matches. The sample belongs to a study of T cell responses to AZD1222 COVID-19 vaccine. Overall study results and limits: It should be noted that donors were predominantly white British and more often female, and clonal diversity was possibly underestimated.

Profiled with immunoSEQ multiplex PCR; TCRdb holds only in-frame clones, not every one. The sample shows approximately 130,000 clones, 80% to 90% of them seen only once. The TCR originated in an adult in good health. This sample comprised peripheral blood, obtained on day 0 of AZD1222 vaccination. The chain employs TRBV2 and TRBJ2-2, with 10 bases matching TRBD1. This chain's CDR3 is CATAGTGATGELFF. The CDR3 region has the DNA TGTGCCACCGCCGGGACAGGGGCCACCGGGGAGCTGTTTTTT.